This TCR beta chain was sequenced for a study of shared clonotypes between healthy human individuals. In the case of this clone: Its antigen is unknown.

Genomic DNA per cell subset filled all wells of several immunoSEQ plates. The table came from immunoSEQ multiplex PCR; TCRdb's copy has only in-frame clones and leaves some out. The sample gives 2 million to 2.5 million clones, approximately 96% of which show up once; 0.13% is in the top ten. With V trimmed by 6 bases and J by 2 bases, 7 bases remained unmatched. In germline, CDR1 is SGHRS, CDR2 YFSETQ. The length of the CDR3 is 15 residues. General observations from the study: Estimated richness values were generally larger in naive subsets than in memory subsets. For naive CD4 cells, roughly 5% of clonotypes were shared across a handful of donors.

Sequenced input: naive CD4+ T cells sorted from blood. Subset indicated: CD45RA+ positively selected. The source is a man between 18 and 35 years old in good health. The chain joins TRBV5-1 to TRBJ2-2; 7 bases line up with TRBD1. The CDR3 here is CASTPGQTNTGELFF. In nucleotides, the CDR3 is TGCGCCAGCACCCCGGGACAGACAAACACCGGGGAGCTGTTTTTT.